One and the same sample provided the 30 T cell receptor beta chains below, sequenced in a study of STAT5B mutations in CD4+ large granular lymphocyte leukemia. Here immunoSEQ multiplex PCR was the method, and the copy in TCRdb shows in-frame clones only, minus some. This sample has about 30,000 clones; about 81% occur once, and the top ten carry 3% to 3.5%. The sample comprised CD4+ T cells from blood buffy coats. The source of these receptors is a human donor in good health.

This clone has a single count. The chain employs TRBV19 and TRBJ2-7; D uncertain. This CDR3 has 13 residues. Germline V CDR1 and CDR2: LNHDA, SQIVND (reference sequence). Trimming stripped 6 bases from V and 0 bases from J, with 9 bases between. The CDR3 coding sequence is TGTGCCAGTAGGAGGACGGGCTCCTACGAGCAGTACTTC. It codes for CASRRTGSYEQYF.

This clone was detected once. This chain joins TRBV5-6 and TRBJ2-7; possibly TRBD2 for D (5 bases). The germline V gene has CDR1 SGHDT and CDR2 YYEEEE. The CDR3 extends over 13 amino acids. The V end lost 2 bases, the J end lost 1 base, and 7 bases lay between the germline ends. CDR3 amino acids: CASSLTGSYEQYF. The CDR3 DNA reads as TGTGCCAGCAGCTTAACGGGATCCTACGAGCAGTACTTC.

The V gene is TRBV7-3, the J gene TRBJ2-5; TRBD1 matches 7 bases. This CDR3 has 15 residues. Germline CDR1 is SGHTA and CDR2 is FQGTGA. Germline trimming cut 5 bases from V and 3 bases from J; bases unmatched to any gene: 9. CDR3 loop: CASSARPGTEETQYF. The CDR3 DNA is TGTGCCAGCAGCGCTAGACCAGGGACAGAAGAGACCCAGTACTTC.

The V call is TRBV11-2, the J call TRBJ2-1; D call uncertain. Germline V gene sequence: CDR1 SGHAT, CDR2 FQNNGV. The CDR3 has 15 amino acids. The V gene lost 0 bases and the J gene lost 0 bases, with 6 bases spanning the gap. This chain's CDR3 is CASSLERSSYNEQFF. CDR3 in DNA: TGTGCCAGCAGCTTAGAGAGGAGCTCCTACAATGAGCAGTTCTTC.

J is TRBJ1-1 and V is TRBV10-3; tentatively, D is TRBD1 (6 bases). CDR1 and CDR2 from the germline V gene are ENHRY and SYGVKD. The ends were cut back, 4 bases at V and 0 bases at J, with 15 bases in the middle. The CDR3 is made up of 16 amino acids. CDR3 protein: CAISAYRVSLNTEAFF. The CDR3 nucleotides read TGTGCCATCAGTGCTTACAGGGTGAGCTTGAACACTGAAGCTTTCTTT.

The genes are TRBV29-1 and TRBJ1-1, with D unresolved. The germline V and J ends were trimmed by 6 bases and 1 base, with 9 bases remaining between them. The germline V gene has CDR1 SQVTM and CDR2 ANQGSEA. This CDR3 comprises 12 residues. The CDR3 is CSVGIGNTEAFF. The CDR3 DNA follows: TGCAGCGTAGGCATCGGGAACACTGAAGCTTTCTTT.

The V gene is TRBV6-6, the J gene TRBJ1-2, with D perhaps TRBD1 (6 bases). V lost 2 bases and J 7 bases, leaving 11 bases between the germline ends. The CDR3 covers 13 residues. Germline V CDR1 and CDR2: MNHNY, SVGAGI (reference sequence). CDR3 coding DNA: TGTGCCAGCAGTTACCCCGGGGGCCCTGGCTACACCTTC. Protein product: CASSYPGGPGYTF.

The chain employs TRBV5-4 and TRBJ2-7; D gene ambiguous. The CDR3 totals 12 residues. The V end lost 1 base, the J end lost 5 bases, and 7 bases lay between the germline ends. The germline CDR1 and CDR2 sequences are SGHNT and YYREEE (reference sequence). The CDR3 coding sequence is TGTGCCAGCAGCTTGTTTACGGACGAGCAGTACTTC. Translated: CASSLFTDEQYF.

CDR3 sequence (DNA): TGTGCCAGCAGCTTAGATTCGTCCTCTGGAAACACCATATATTTT. It translates to CASSLDSSSGNTIYF. The chain is built from TRBV13 and TRBJ1-3; no clear D gene. The CDR3 contains 15 residues. Germline V gene data show CDR1 as PRHDT and CDR2 as FYEKMQ (reference sequence). V gave up 1 base and J gave up 0 bases, with 7 bases separating them.

The V call is TRBV28, the J call TRBJ1-4; D possibly corresponds to TRBD1 (6 bases). The CDR3 runs 16 residues. Germline V gene lookup returns CDR1 MDHEN and CDR2 SYDVKM. V lost 4 bases to trimming and J lost 1 base, with 13 bases between them. CDR3 residues: CASSSGGLGTNEKLFF. For the CDR3, the DNA is TGTGCCAGCAGTTCTGGGGGGCTTGGAACTAATGAAAAACTGTTTTTT. Based on the CDR3 plus reference TRBV28 and TRBJ1-4, the full variable domain is DVKVTQSSRYLVKRTGEKVFLECVQDMDHENMFWYRQDPGLGLRLIYFSYDVKMKEKGDIPEGYSVSREKKERFSLILESASTNQTSMYLCASSSGGLGTNEKLFFGSGTQLSVL.

The V gene is TRBV6-6, the J gene TRBJ1-3; D gene uncertain. CDR3 length equals 13 residues. Trimming took off 7 bases at V and 2 bases at J, with 9 bases between the two ends. Germline V gene lookup returns CDR1 MNHNY and CDR2 SVGAGI (reference sequence). The CDR3 coding sequence is TGTGCCAGCATGTATTCGACTGGAAACACCATATATTTT. Its translation: CASMYSTGNTIYF.

The gene calls are TRBV7-2 and TRBJ2-5; D not certain. Germline loops: CDR1 SGHTA, CDR2 FQGNSA. V dropped 4 bases and J dropped 5 bases, with 8 bases sitting between them. CDR3 length equals 12 residues. The CDR3 spells CASSSTLETQYF. CDR3 DNA sequence: TGTGCCAGCAGCTCCACCCTGGAGACCCAGTACTTC.

The chain has TRBV5-1 and TRBJ2-1; D tentatively fits TRBD1 or TRBD2 (5 bases each). V was pared by 7 bases and J by 0 bases, with 20 bases between. The germline gives CDR1 SGHRS, CDR2 YFSETQ. The CDR3 is 17 amino acids. The chain's CDR3 is CASANTGQRSSYNEQFF. DNA for the CDR3: TGCGCCAGCGCAAATACAGGCCAGCGGAGCTCCTACAATGAGCAGTTCTTC.

The chain uses TRBV6-5 and TRBJ1-1; tentatively, D is TRBD1 (5 bases). Germline V CDR1 and CDR2: MNHEY, SVGAGI. The length of the CDR3 is 15 residues. V lost 4 bases to trimming and J lost 1 base, with 13 bases between them. The CDR3, as DNA: TGTGCCAGCAGTTTTCCAGGGATTCCGAACACTGAAGCTTTCTTT. Encoded protein: CASSFPGIPNTEAFF.

The chain uses TRBV11-2 and TRBJ2-7; D possibly corresponds to TRBD1 (5 bases). Germline V lookup: CDR1 SGHAT, CDR2 FQNNGV. This CDR3 contains 14 residues. Trimming cost V 8 bases and J 6 bases, with 20 bases left between them. As DNA, the CDR3 is TGTGCCAGCGCCGGAAGGCGCTCCACAGGCGAGCAGTACTTC. This encodes CASAGRRSTGEQYF.

The gene calls are TRBV7-2 and TRBJ2-5; 9 bases align to TRBD1. The germline gives CDR1 SGHTA, CDR2 FQGNSA. The V gene end was trimmed by 3 bases and the J gene end by 2 bases; junction bases not matched to a gene: 10. The CDR3 covers 17 residues. DNA for the CDR3: TGTGCCAGCAGCTTCCAGGCAGGGACAGGGCCTCAAGAGACCCAGTACTTC. Translation gives CASSFQAGTGPQETQYF.

The chain recombines TRBV27 with TRBJ2-5, with 7 bases identical to TRBD2. V shed 1 base and J 4 bases; nucleotides not matched to a gene: 9. Germline CDR1 MNHEY, CDR2 SMNVEV (reference sequence). The length of the CDR3 is 16 residues. The DNA for the CDR3 is TGTGCCAGCAGTTTATTGGCGGGAGCTGCGGCAGAGACCCAGTACTTC. This sequence encodes CASSLLAGAAAETQYF.

This clone was seen a few times. This rearrangement joins TRBV27 to TRBJ2-5; 15 bases agree with TRBD2. The length of the CDR3 is 16 residues. Germline V gene lookup returns CDR1 MNHEY and CDR2 SMNVEV (reference sequence). The V and J ends lost 4 bases and 2 bases, in that order; junction bases with no gene match: 2. In DNA form, the CDR3 reads TGTGCCAGCAGTTCGGGACTAGCGGGGGGACAAGAGACCCAGTACTTC. It codes for CASSSGLAGGQETQYF.

The V gene is TRBV6-1, the J gene TRBJ2-3, with TRBD2 matching over 12 bases. The CDR3 is 17 residues long. V dropped 1 base and J dropped 3; count of bases not matched to a gene: 5. Germline lookup yields CDR1 MNHNS and CDR2 SASEGT. This CDR3 is CASSEGRLAGVTDTQYF. The CDR3 DNA is TGTGCCAGCAGTGAAGGGCGACTAGCGGGAGTGACAGATACGCAGTATTTT.

This clone has more than one count but fewer than ten. V usage is TRBV9 and J usage is TRBJ1-1; the D is unclear. Germline loops: CDR1 SGDLS, CDR2 YYNGEE. V shed 10 bases and J shed 6 bases, with 10 bases lying between them. The CDR3 runs to 10 residues. The CDR3 is CALGQSEAFF. CDR3 DNA: TGTGCCCTAGGGCAGTCTGAAGCTTTCTTT. Full variable domain (rest looked up from reference TRBV9 and TRBJ1-1): DSGVTQTPKHLITATGQRVTLRCSPRSGDLSVYWYQQSLDQGLQFLIQYYNGEERAKGNILERFSAQQFPDLHSELNLSSLELGDSALYFCALGQSEAFFGQGTRLTVV.

The chain uses TRBV7-2 and TRBJ2-1, with a possible D match to TRBD2 (6 bases). Germline assignment: CDR1 SGHTA and CDR2 FQGNSA. The CDR3 has 17 residues. V lost 1 base and J 6 bases, leaving 19 bases between the germline ends. As DNA, the CDR3 is TGTGCCAGCAGCTTAGTTTCGTCGGGAGACTTCTCCAATGAGCAGTTCTTC. Protein: CASSLVSSGDFSNEQFF.

Only a few counts were recorded for this clone. V usage is TRBV6-5 and J usage is TRBJ1-1; D gene unclear. Germline V gene data show CDR1 as MNHEY and CDR2 as SVGAGI. The CDR3 loop spans 15 amino acids. V lost 7 bases and J 0 bases, leaving 15 bases between the germline ends. The CDR3 protein is CASTRSPPMNTEAFF. The CDR3 DNA reads TGTGCCAGCACTAGGAGCCCCCCGATGAACACTGAAGCTTTCTTT.

This clone was detected a few times. J is TRBJ1-6 and V is TRBV2; D unclear. The CDR3 is 14 amino acids. Germline V gives CDR1 SNHLY, CDR2 FYNNEI. V was cut by 2 bases and J by 9 bases, with 11 bases left in between. CDR3 DNA sequence: TGTGCCAGCAGTGAAAATTCCGAGCCTTCACCCCTCCACTTT. Translation: CASSENSEPSPLHF.

This chain joins TRBV27 and TRBJ1-1, with TRBD1 identical over 8 bases. J was trimmed by 4 bases and V by 1 base; bases with no gene match: 5. This CDR3 has 15 residues. The germline gives CDR1 MNHEY, CDR2 SMNVEV (reference sequence). The DNA of the CDR3 is TGTGCCAGCAGTTTATATTCGACAGGGGTCACTGAAGCTTTCTTT. Protein product: CASSLYSTGVTEAFF.

In its sample, this clone was seen a few times. The chain is built from TRBV27 and TRBJ1-5; 7 nucleotides match TRBD1. The CDR3 has 15 residues. Germline trimming cut 5 bases from V and 3 bases from J; bases unmatched to any gene: 7. Germline assignment: CDR1 MNHEY and CDR2 SMNVEV (reference sequence). CDR3 in DNA: TGTGCCAGCAGTCCCGGGACAGCGAACAATCAGCCCCAGCATTTT. This sequence encodes CASSPGTANNQPQHF.

The V gene is TRBV20-1, the J gene TRBJ2-1; D not certain. Per the germline V gene, CDR1 is DFQATT and CDR2 is SNEGSKA (reference sequence). The CDR3 consists of 10 residues. Deletions cut 3 bases from V and 4 bases from J, with 1 base between. The CDR3: CSASYNEQFF. DNA of the CDR3: TGCAGTGCTAGTTACAATGAGCAGTTCTTC.

The gene calls are TRBV6-6 and TRBJ2-7, with 11 positions matching TRBD2. The CDR3 runs 11 residues. The V segment lost 5 bases and the J segment 11 bases; nucleotides outside the gene matches: 2. The germline CDR1 and CDR2 sequences are MNHNY and SVGAGI (reference sequence). CDR3 residues: CASSPGLAEYF. The CDR3 bases are TGTGCCAGCAGTCCGGGACTAGCGGAGTACTTC.

CDR3 sequence reads: CASSFLAGAETQYF. The CDR3 bases are TGTGCCAGCAGCTTTCTAGCGGGAGCTGAGACCCAGTACTTC. The rearrangement links TRBV7-2 to TRBJ2-5, with TRBD2 matching 10 bases. The germline gives CDR1 SGHTA, CDR2 FQGNSA. This CDR3 has 14 amino acids. The V gene end was trimmed by 3 bases and the J gene end by 5 bases; junction bases not matched to a gene: 3.

This clone was detected only a few times. The rearrangement uses TRBV11-2 and TRBJ2-2; 9 bases agree with TRBD2. This CDR3 region has 20 residues. V lost 0 bases, J lost 0 bases, and 11 bases stayed unmatched. Germline V lookup: CDR1 SGHAT, CDR2 FQNNGV. The CDR3 here is CASSLERVRLAGTNTGELFF. The CDR3 nucleotides are TGTGCCAGCAGCTTAGAGAGGGTCCGCCTAGCGGGGACGAACACCGGGGAGCTGTTTTTT.

CDR3 sequence: CAISEGGGLKETQYF. The CDR3 DNA reads TGTGCCATCAGTGAGGGCGGGGGTTTGAAGGAGACCCAGTACTTC. The rearrangement joins TRBV10-3 to TRBJ2-5; 7 nucleotides align to TRBD2. V was pared by 2 bases and J by 5 bases, with 8 bases of the junction left unmatched. The CDR3 extends over 15 amino acids. CDR1 ENHRY and CDR2 SYGVKD come from the germline V gene.